The present T cell receptor beta chain was sequenced within a study of molecular identifiers for immune sequencing clone quantification. At the level of the study: In replicates, RNA from 20,000 or 100,000 naive CD8 cells was split five ways, four sequenced. Whole-study results and caveats: Whereas naive cells kept under 1% of molecules in clones above 20 RNA copies, such clones held over 97% in effectors.

TCRdb re-derived calls from the PCR reads in MiXCR, one entry per CDR3 protein. The top ten clones hold 0.85% to 0.9% of a sample with about 640,000 distinct CDR3 sequences, less than 20% of them seen once. A word on this clonotype: Its antigen is not identified.

Germline V gene data show CDR1 as LNHNV and CDR2 as YYDKDF (reference sequence). Trimming shortened V by 1 base and J by 7 bases, and 8 bases separated the two germline ends. This CDR3 is built from 12 residues. This chain joins TRBV15 and TRBJ2-7; the D call may be TRBD1 or TRBD2 (5 bases each). The clonotype was recovered from a human donor in good health. Some libraries in this study had Jurkat cell RNA spiked in. Sequencing was performed on naive CD8+ T cells from blood, with Jurkat cell RNA spiked in. Subset defined: FACS-sorted CD8+CD4-CCR7+CD45RA+ naive T cells. CDR3 in DNA: TGTGCCACCAGCAGAGGGGGACGGGAGCAGTACTTC. Translation: CATSRGGREQYF.